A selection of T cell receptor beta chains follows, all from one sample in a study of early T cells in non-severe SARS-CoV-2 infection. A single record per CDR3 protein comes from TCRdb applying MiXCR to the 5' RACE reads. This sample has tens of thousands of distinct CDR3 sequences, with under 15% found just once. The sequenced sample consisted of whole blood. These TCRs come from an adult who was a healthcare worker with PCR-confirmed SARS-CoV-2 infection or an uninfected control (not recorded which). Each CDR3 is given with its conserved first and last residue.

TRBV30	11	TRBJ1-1	CAWGPVTEAFF
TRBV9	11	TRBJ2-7	CASSVGNEQYF
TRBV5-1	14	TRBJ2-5	CASSLRGSQETQYF
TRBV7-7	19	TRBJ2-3	CASSKGVTRASVDTDTQYF
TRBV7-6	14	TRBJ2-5	CASSFRGGQETQYF
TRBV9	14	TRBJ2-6	CATSPAQGANVLTF
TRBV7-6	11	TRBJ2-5	CASTLRGTQYF
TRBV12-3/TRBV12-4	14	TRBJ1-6	CASSFDSSHSPLHF
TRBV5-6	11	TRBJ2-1	CASSLGSQQFF
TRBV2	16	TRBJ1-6	CASSHGQPKWYSPLHF
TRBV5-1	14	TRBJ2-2	CASSLAPPGGELFF